This TCR beta chain was sequenced during a study of cytomegalovirus exposure and HLA in healthy donors. PCR amplification relied on 60 Vbeta primers (plus 13 Jbeta primers). Produced via immunoSEQ multiplex PCR; TCRdb's table is partial and in-frame only. The sample's table shows 45,000 or so clones. Germline loops: CDR1 SNHLY, CDR2 FYNNEI. V lost 6 bases and J lost 0, with 10 bases in between. The CDR3 covers 14 residues. What was sequenced was PBMCs. The chain couples TRBV2 to TRBJ2-3; D is perhaps TRBD2 (6 bases). The origin of this receptor is a male donor in good health and CMV-seronegative. In DNA, the CDR3 is TGTGCCAGCAGACGCGGGGACAGCACAGATACGCAGTATTTT. Translating it yields CASRRGDSTDTQYF.